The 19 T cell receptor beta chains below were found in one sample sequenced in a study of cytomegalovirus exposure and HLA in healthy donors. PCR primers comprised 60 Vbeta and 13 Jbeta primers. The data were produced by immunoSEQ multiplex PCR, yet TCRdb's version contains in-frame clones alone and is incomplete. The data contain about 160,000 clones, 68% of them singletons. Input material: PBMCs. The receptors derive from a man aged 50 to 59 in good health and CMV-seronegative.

CDR3 nucleotides: TGTGCCAGCAGCCCTAGCATCCAGGAGACCCAGTACTTC. Amino acids: CASSPSIQETQYF. The chain combines TRBV5-4 with TRBJ2-5, with a possible D match to TRBD2 (5 bases). CDR3 size: 13 residues. With 4 bases removed from V and 5 bases from J, the gap between germline ends came to 12 bases. Germline V gene lookup returns CDR1 SGHNT and CDR2 YYREEE (reference sequence).

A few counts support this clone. The CDR3 protein is CAISESIGEDTEAFF. Here the CDR3 DNA reads TGTGCCATCAGTGAGTCGATAGGGGAAGACACTGAAGCTTTCTTT. The rearrangement joins TRBV10-3 to TRBJ1-1, with D tentatively TRBD1 (5 bases). Trimming cost V 0 bases and J 3 bases, with 11 bases left between them. CDR1 is ENHRY and CDR2 is SYGVKD in the germline V gene. The CDR3 covers 15 residues.

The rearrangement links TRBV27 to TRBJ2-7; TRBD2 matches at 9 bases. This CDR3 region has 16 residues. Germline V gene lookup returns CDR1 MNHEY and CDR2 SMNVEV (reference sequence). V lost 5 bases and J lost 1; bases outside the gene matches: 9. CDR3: CASSPIGLAPSYEQYF. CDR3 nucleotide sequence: TGTGCCAGCAGTCCCATCGGACTAGCGCCGTCCTACGAGCAGTACTTC.

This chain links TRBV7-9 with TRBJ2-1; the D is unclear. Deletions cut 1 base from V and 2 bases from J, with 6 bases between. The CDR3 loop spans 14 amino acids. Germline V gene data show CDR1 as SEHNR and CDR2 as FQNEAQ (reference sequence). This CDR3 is CASSLGTPYNEQFF. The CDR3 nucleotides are TGTGCCAGCAGCTTAGGAACACCCTACAATGAGCAGTTCTTC.

CDR3 residues: CASSRDRGAFF. The DNA for the CDR3 is TGTGCCAGTAGTCGGGACAGAGGAGCTTTCTTT. The V call is TRBV19, the J call TRBJ1-1; 7 bases line up with TRBD1. CDR3 size: 11 residues. V lost 5 bases, J lost 10 bases, and 4 bases stayed unmatched. Per germline, CDR1 LNHDA and CDR2 SQIVND (reference sequence). Together with reference TRBV19 and TRBJ1-1, the CDR3 gives the full variable domain: DGGITQSPKYLFRKEGQNVTLSCEQNLNHDAMYWYRQDPGQGLRLIYYSQIVNDFQKGDIAEGYSVSREKKESFPLTVTSAQKNPTAFYLCASSRDRGAFFGQGTRLTVV.

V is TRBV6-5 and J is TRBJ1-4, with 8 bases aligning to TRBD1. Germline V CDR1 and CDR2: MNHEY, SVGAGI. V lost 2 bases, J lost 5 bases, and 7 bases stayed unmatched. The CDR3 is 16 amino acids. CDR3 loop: CASSYGWGQANEKLFF. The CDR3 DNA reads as TGTGCCAGCAGTTACGGCTGGGGACAGGCAAATGAAAAACTGTTTTTT.

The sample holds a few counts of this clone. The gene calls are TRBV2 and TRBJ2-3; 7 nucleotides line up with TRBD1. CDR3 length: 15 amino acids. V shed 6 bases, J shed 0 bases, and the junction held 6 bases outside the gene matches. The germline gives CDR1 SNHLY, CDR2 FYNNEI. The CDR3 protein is CASSLQGYSTDTQYF. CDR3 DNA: TGTGCCAGCAGCTTACAGGGGTATAGCACAGATACGCAGTATTTT.

CDR3 protein: CAISEVSGGAYEQYF. CDR3 DNA sequence: TGTGCCATCAGTGAGGTGAGCGGGGGGGCCTACGAGCAGTACTTC. The V call is TRBV10-3, the J call TRBJ2-7; 10 bases map to TRBD2. Trimming cost V 2 bases and J 2 bases; bases outside gene matches: 3. Looked up from germline, CDR1 is ENHRY and CDR2 is SYGVKD. The CDR3 has 15 amino acids.

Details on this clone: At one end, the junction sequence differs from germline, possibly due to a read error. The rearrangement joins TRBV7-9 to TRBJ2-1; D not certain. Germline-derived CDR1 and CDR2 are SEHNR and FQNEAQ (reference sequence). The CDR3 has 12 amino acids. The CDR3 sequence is CSSSSTSGEQFF. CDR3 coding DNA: TGTTCCAGCAGCTCGACCTCGGGTGAGCAGTTCTTC.

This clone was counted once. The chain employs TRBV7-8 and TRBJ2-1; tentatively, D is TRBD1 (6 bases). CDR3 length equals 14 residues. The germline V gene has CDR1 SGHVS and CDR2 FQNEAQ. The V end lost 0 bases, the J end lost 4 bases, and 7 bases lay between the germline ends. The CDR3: CASSLAQGYNEQFF. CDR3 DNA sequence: TGTGCCAGCAGCTTAGCGCAGGGGTACAATGAGCAGTTCTTC. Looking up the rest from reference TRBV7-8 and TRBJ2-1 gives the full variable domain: GAGVSQSPRYKVAKRGQDVALRCDPISGHVSLFWYQQALGQGPEFLTYFQNEAQLDKSGLPSDRFFAERPEGSVSTLKIQRTQQEDSAVYLCASSLAQGYNEQFFGPGTRLTVL.

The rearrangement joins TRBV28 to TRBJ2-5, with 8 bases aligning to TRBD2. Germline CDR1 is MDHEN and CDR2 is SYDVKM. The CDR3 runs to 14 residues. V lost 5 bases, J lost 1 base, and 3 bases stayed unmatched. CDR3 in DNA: TGTGCCAGCAGTCCCGCGGGGGGCCAAGAGACCCAGTACTTC. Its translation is CASSPAGGQETQYF.

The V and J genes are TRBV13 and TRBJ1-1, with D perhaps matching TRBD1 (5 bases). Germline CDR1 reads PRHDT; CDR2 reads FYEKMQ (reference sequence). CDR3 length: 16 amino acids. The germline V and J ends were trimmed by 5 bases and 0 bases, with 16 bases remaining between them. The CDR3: CASSLRGGPMNTEAFF. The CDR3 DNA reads TGTGCCAGCAGCCTTCGCGGGGGTCCCATGAACACTGAAGCTTTCTTT.

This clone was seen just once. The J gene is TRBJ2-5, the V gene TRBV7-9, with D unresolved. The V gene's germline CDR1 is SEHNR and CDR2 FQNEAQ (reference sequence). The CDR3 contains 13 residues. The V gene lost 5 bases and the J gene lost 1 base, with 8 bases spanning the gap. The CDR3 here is CASSLPGQETQYF. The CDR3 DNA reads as TGTGCCAGCAGCCTTCCGGGCCAAGAGACCCAGTACTTC.

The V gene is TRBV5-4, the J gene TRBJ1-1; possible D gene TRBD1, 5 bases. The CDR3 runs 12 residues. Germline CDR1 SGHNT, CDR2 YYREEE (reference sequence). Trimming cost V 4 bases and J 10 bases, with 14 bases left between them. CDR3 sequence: CASSPRGGRAFF. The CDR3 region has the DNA TGTGCCAGCAGCCCTCGCGGGGGAAGAGCTTTCTTT.

CDR3 DNA: TGCGCCAGCAGCCGGGATGGGGAGAACACCATATATTTT. This translates into CASSRDGENTIYF. The chain employs TRBV5-1 and TRBJ1-3; D unresolved. V was pared by 4 bases and J by 7 bases, with 12 bases between. Germline V gives CDR1 SGHRS, CDR2 YFSETQ. The CDR3 extends over 13 amino acids.

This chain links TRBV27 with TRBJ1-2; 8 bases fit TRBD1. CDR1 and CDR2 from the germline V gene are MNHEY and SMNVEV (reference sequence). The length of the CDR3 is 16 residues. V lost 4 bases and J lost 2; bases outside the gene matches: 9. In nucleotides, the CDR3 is TGTGCCAGCAGTTCCAGGGGGCAAGGATTAAACTATGGCTACACCTTC. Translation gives CASSSRGQGLNYGYTF.

The CDR3 region has the DNA TGCGCCAGCAGCTTGTTGAGCGAGCAGTACTTC. It is translated as CASSLLSEQYF. The chain employs TRBV5-1 and TRBJ2-7, with no clear D. V was clipped by 1 base and J by 6 bases, with 5 bases between them. Looked up from germline, CDR1 is SGHRS and CDR2 is YFSETQ. The length of the CDR3 is 11 residues.

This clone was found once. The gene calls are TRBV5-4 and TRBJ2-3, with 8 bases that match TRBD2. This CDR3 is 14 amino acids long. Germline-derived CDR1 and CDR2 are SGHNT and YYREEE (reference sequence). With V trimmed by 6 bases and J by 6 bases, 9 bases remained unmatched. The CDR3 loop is CASTPGLGADTQYF. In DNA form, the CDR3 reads TGTGCCAGCACCCCGGGACTAGGGGCCGATACGCAGTATTTT.

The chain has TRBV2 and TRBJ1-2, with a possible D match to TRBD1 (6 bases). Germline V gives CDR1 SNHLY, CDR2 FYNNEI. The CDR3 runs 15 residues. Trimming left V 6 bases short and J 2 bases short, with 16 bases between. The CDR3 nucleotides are TGTGCCAGCAGCGCCGAGGCAGGGGCGAACTATGGCTACACCTTC. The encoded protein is CASSAEAGANYGYTF.